This T cell receptor (beta chain) was profiled in a study of OX40 agonist ivuxolimab in advanced cancers. A note on this clone: Its antigen is still unknown.

Clones were read by immunoSEQ multiplex PCR, and TCRdb kept only the in-frame ones, dropping some. The table lists 50,000 to 65,000 clones, 65% to 90% of them singletons. The CDR3 has 14 residues. With V trimmed by 5 bases and J by 7 bases, 6 bases remained unmatched. Germline values: CDR1 KGHSH, CDR2 LQKENI. Study observations and caveats: Nonresponders, in some cases, also had low normalized T-cell clonal expansion.

The material was CD4+ or CD8+ T cells sorted from blood, obtained in a trial of the OX40 agonist ivuxolimab. This sequence joins TRBV18 and TRBJ1-5, with 9 bases lining up with TRBD1. This clonotype was sampled from an adult with an advanced solid tumor such as melanoma, head and neck, liver or kidney cancer. DNA of the CDR3: TGTGCCAGCTCAGCACAGGGGGCGGAACAGCCCCAGCATTTT. It codes for CASSAQGAEQPQHF.